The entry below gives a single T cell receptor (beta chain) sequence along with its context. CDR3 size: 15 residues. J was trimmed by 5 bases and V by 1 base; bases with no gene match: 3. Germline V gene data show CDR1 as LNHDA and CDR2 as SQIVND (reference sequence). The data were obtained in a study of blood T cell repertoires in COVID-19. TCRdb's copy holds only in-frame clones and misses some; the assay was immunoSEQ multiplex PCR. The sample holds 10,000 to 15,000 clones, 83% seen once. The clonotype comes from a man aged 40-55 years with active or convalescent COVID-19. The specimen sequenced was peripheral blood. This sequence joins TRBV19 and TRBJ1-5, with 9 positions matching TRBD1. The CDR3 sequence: CASSIGTGVHQPQHF. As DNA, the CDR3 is TGTGCCAGTAGTATAGGGACAGGGGTCCATCAGCCCCAGCATTTT.